Listed here is a single T cell receptor beta chain. Its antigen remains unidentified. The input lacks base qualities; no much larger clone sits a single base away. This sample was included in a study of cytomegalovirus exposure and HLA in healthy donors (dated by TCRdb to about 2017). General notes on the study: A later analysis indicated that the 90 to 150 validation repertoires were generated on the platform also employed for the approximately 700 repertoires of the first cohort. The study aimed to test whether cataloging public T cell receptors could reveal signatures of past pathogen exposure. Besides the first cohort of 550 to 750 subjects, a separate validation cohort made up of 120 different subjects was used. The study combined high-throughput TCR immunosequencing, statistical association of individual TCRs with disease status, and machine learning to predict cytomegalovirus infection status.

Libraries were made using the immunoSEQ multiplex PCR assay. Regarding the original processing steps: To diagnose cytomegalovirus status from the catalog of TCR beta chain sequences, a statistical classification framework was built. The clones in this table, taken by TCRdb from immuneACCESS, are in-frame only. Not every clone is retained; where verified, under half of the shortfall comes from an unresolved V gene, and the cause of the rest is unknown. V and J calls and clone size are given by that table; D and trimming were obtained from the DNA. Recorded for this sample are 110,000 or so clones; approximately 85% of them occurred a single time. The top ten clonotypes cover about 5.3% of the sample. Donors formed part of the validation cohort, which comprised over a hundred subjects and was distinct from the first cohort of 666 subjects. V was cut back by 4 bases and J by 2 bases, leaving a gap of 12 bases between them. Taken from the germline V gene, the CDR1 and CDR2 loops are MNHNS and SASEGT. Reading from cysteine to phenylalanine, the CDR3 counts 15 amino acids. The CDR3 DNA has 45 bases and is translated from base 1.

What the research found in general, with its limitations: All 120 or so repertoires were used to score co-occurrence in the validation cohort in a later analysis, because that analysis had no HLA typing for the cohort. It was suggested by the authors that the approach could potentially be generalized to other disease states and immunological phenotypes. The classifier was reported to diagnose cytomegalovirus status with high specificity and sensitivity in both the original cohort and the validation cohort. Subsequent analysis determined that TCRs grouped into clusters in the first cohort also showed a tendency toward co-occurrence across the 130 or so validation repertoires, and about 94% of cluster scores exceeded 0. A few of the identified cytomegalovirus-associated TCR beta chains were confirmed in vitro to be specific for cytomegalovirus antigens. In the study, about 150 TCR beta chains were listed as associated with cytomegalovirus. Most TCR sequences were seen in very few donors, while some public TCRs were found in many individuals.

The chain is made from TRBV6-1 and TRBJ1-5; matching of 5 bases hints at TRBD1 as the D gene. The sequence was collected from a man younger than 35 in good health and CMV-seronegative. Specimen: PBMCs. The DNA sequence is given as TGTGCCAGCAGTGGGGTAGGGGCCGGCAATCAGCCCCAGCATTTT. Protein translation: CASSGVGAGNQPQHF.